This TCR beta chain was sequenced in a study of T cell responses to AZD1222 COVID-19 vaccine (dated by TCRdb to the early 2020s). Turning to the overall study: AZD1222 recipients with second doses at about 4 weeks or about 12 weeks were pooled, because spike-specific TCR depth and breadth did not differ between schedules. A total of just over 230 trial participants underwent TCR sequencing, of whom 200 to 220 had received two doses of AZD1222 and about 25 had received two doses of the MenACWY control vaccine. Trial participants were enrolled into age subgroups of 18-55, 56-69 and 70-plus years, which contained approximately 150, 28 and 58 TCR-sequenced participants, respectively. Overall results and qualifications from the work: Reportedly, almost half of the unique spike-specific TCRs recognized epitopes lying outside the regions that are mutated in the B.1.351 and B.1.1.7 variants. Participants were mostly white British, with more females than males. The authors suggested clonal diversity may have been underestimated. Conclusions about previously exposed vaccinees are limited, since just five or six AZD1222 recipients were seropositive for SARS-CoV-2 at baseline. Because no day 14 peak-response samples were available, repertoires were characterized only after the peak T cell response. The 56-69-year group was small, and its depth increase did not reach significance, likely because of low power. A significant rise in spike-specific TCR breadth and depth was observed after two AZD1222 doses relative to day 0 and relative to MenACWY recipients. CD4 TCRs associated with the vaccine covered the entire spike protein, and the dominant responses were in regions 160-218 and 743-854.

CDR3 length: 17 amino acids, cysteine to phenylalanine. Only CDR3 DNA remains: 51 bases, in frame from the first base. Trimming leaves V shorter by 6 bases and J shorter by 0 bases, with the junction holding 9 bases beyond the gene matches. CDR1 and CDR2 (SGHVS, FQNEAQ) derive from the germline V gene. This sample's time point label indicates: baseline before first vaccination. Vaccinee samples came from UK trials COV001 and COV002, including a single-blind randomized controlled phase 2/3 trial of AZD1222 (ChAdOx1 nCoV-19) in healthy adults. For TCRbeta chain sequencing, PBMC samples were collected from trial participants at day 0 and at day 28 after the second dose. The CDR3 regions of human TCRbeta chains were subjected to immunosequencing. In the source study's methods: TCRs in the repertoires were matched against a reference library of SARS-CoV-2-specific TCRs that had been generated with the MIRA antigen-specificity platform. Breadth was defined as the fraction of unique TCRs that were SARS-CoV-2-associated, and depth was defined as the fraction of total T cells that were SARS-CoV-2-associated. Each spike-specific TCR was assigned to its reactive spike region and to a CD4 or CD8 class using the MIRA data. Log10-transformed breadth and depth values were compared by one-way ANOVA with Sidak's multiple comparisons tests. Imported from immuneACCESS, the table was reduced by TCRdb to in-frame sequences with V and J called. These copies leave out some clones; in studies compared against another copy, an unresolved V gene accounts for under half, and the cause of the remainder is not known. D and trimming were read from the DNA, whereas the V and J calls and clone size are those reported in that table. The sample has around 160,000 clones on record, about 92% of them singletons. 1.5% to 2% of the sample rests with the top ten.

Concerning this clone: There is no known antigen for this receptor. No clone much larger than this one lies a single base away; base qualities are absent.

This specimen consisted of peripheral blood, obtained on day 0 of AZD1222 vaccination. The sequence links TRBV7-8 to TRBJ2-2, with TRBD1 identical over 8 junction bases. This TCR derives from an adult in good health. The CDR3 has the sequence CASRLYATGANTGELFF. At the DNA level, the sequence is TGTGCCAGCAGACTATACGCGACAGGGGCGAACACCGGGGAGCTGTTTTTT.